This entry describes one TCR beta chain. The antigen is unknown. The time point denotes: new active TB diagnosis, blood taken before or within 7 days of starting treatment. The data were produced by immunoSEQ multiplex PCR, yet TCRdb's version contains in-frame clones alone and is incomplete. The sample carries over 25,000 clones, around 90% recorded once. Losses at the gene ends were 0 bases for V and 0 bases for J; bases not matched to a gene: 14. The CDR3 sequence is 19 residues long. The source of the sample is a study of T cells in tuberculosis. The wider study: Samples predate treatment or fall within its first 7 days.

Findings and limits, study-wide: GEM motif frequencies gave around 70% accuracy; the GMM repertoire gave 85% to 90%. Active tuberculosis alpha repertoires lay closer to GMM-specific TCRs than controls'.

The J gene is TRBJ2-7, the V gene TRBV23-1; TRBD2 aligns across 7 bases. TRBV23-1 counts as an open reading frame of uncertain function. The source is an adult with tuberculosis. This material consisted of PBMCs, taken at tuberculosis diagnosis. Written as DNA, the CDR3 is TGCGCCAGCAGTCAATCGCTTCCCTGGCGGGGGTCACCCTCCTACGAGCAGTACTTC. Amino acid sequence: CASSQSLPWRGSPSYEQYF.